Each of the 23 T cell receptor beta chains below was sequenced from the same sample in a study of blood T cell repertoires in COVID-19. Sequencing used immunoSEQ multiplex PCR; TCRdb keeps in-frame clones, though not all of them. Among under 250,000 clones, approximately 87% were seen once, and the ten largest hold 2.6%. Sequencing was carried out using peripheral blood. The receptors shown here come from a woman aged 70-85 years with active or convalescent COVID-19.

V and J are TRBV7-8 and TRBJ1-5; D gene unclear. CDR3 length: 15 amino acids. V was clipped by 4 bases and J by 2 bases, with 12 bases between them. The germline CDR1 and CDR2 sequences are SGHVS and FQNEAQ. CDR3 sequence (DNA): TGTGCCAGCAGCTCCCCGACGGGTGGCAATCAGCCCCAGCATTTT. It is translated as CASSSPTGGNQPQHF.

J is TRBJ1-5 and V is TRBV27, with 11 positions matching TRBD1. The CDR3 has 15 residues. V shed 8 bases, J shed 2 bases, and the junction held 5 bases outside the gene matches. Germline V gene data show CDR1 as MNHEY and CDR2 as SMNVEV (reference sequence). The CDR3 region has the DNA TGTGCCAGCGGTCGGACAGGGGGCGGCAATCAGCCCCAGCATTTT. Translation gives CASGRTGGGNQPQHF.

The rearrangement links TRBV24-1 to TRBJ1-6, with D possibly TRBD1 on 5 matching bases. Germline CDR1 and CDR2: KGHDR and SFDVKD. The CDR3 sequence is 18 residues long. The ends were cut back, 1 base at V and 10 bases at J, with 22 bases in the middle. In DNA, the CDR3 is TGTGCCACCAGTGATTTAAGGGGCAGCCTCACCGGTAGGTCACCCCTCCACTTT. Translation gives CATSDLRGSLTGRSPLHF.

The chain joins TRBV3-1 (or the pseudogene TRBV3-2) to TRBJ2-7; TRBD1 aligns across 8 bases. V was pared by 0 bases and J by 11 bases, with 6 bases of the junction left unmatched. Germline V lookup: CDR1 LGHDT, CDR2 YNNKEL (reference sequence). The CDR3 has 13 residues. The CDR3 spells CASSQEGQGLEYF. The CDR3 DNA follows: TGTGCCAGCAGCCAAGAAGGACAGGGATTGGAGTACTTC.

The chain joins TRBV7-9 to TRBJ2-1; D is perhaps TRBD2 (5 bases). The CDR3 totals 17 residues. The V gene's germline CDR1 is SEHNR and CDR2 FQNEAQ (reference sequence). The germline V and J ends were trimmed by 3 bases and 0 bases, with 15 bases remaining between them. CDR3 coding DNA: TGTGCCAGCAGCTTCCTAAAGAGCGGAGTCTCCTACAATGAGCAGTTCTTC. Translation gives CASSFLKSGVSYNEQFF.

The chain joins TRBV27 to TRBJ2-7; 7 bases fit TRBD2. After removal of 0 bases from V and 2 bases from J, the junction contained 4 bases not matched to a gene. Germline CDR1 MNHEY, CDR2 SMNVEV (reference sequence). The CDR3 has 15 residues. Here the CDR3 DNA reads TGTGCCAGCAGTTTATCTGGCGGGAGTACCTACGAGCAGTACTTC. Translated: CASSLSGGSTYEQYF.

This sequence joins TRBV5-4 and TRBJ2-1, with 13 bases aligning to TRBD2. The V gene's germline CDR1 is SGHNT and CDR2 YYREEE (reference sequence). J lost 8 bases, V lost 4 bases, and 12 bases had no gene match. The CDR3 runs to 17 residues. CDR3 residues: CASSQGTTSGGTDEQFF. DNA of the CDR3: TGTGCCAGCAGCCAGGGGACGACTAGCGGGGGGACCGATGAGCAGTTCTTC.

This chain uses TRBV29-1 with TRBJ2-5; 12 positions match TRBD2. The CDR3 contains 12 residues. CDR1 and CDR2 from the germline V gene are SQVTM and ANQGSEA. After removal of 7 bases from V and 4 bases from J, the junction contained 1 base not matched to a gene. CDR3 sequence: CSGGLAGETQYF. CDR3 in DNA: TGCAGCGGGGGACTAGCGGGAGAGACCCAGTACTTC. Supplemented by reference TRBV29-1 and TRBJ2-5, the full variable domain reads SAVISQKPSRDICQRGTSLTIQCQVDSQVTMMFWYRQQPGQSLTLIATANQGSEATYESGFVIDKFPISRPNLTFSTLTVSNMSPEDSSIYLCSGGLAGETQYFGPGTRLLVL.

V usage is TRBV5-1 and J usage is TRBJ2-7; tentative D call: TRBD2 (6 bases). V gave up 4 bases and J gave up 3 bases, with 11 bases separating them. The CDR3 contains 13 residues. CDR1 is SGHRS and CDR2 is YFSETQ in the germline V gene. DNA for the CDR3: TGCGCCAGCAGCCCGGACGGGGGCTACGAGCAGTACTTC. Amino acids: CASSPDGGYEQYF.

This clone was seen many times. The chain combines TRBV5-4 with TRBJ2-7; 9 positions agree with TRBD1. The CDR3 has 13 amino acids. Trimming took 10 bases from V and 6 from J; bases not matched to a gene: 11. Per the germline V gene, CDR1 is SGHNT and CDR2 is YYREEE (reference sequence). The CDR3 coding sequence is TGTGCCGGCCGACAGGGGGTGGGTGGCGAGCAGTACTTC. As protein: CAGRQGVGGEQYF.

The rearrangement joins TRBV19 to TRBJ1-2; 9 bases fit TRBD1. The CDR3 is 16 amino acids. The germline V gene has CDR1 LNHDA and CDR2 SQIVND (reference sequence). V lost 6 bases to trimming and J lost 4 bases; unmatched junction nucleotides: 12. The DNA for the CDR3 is TGTGCCAGTAGCCCGGGACAGGGACCCGCTAGCTATGGCTACACCTTC. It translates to CASSPGQGPASYGYTF.

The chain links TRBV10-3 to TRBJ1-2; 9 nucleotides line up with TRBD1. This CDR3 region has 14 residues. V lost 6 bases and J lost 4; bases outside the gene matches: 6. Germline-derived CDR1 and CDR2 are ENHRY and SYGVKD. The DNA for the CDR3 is TGTGCCATCAGGGGACAGGGTGAAGGCTATGGCTACACCTTC. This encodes CAIRGQGEGYGYTF.

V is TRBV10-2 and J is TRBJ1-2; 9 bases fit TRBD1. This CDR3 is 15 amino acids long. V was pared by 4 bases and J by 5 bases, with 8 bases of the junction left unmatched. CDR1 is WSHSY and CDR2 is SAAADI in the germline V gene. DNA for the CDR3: TGCGCCAGCAGTGCGCCGGGACAGGGATCTTATGGCTACACCTTC. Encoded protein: CASSAPGQGSYGYTF.

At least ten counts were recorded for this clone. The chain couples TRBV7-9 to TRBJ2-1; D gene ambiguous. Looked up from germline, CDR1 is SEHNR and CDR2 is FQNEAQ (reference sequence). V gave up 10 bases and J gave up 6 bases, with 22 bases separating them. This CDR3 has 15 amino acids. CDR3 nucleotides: TGTGCCACCTCCCTTCGGTCAATCCAAGTCAATGAGCAGTTCTTC. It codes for CATSLRSIQVNEQFF. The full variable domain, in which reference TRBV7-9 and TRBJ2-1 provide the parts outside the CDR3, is DTGVSQNPRHKITKRGQNVTFRCDPISEHNRLYWYRQTLGQGPEFLTYFQNEAQLEKSRLLSDRFSAERPKGSFSTLEIQRTEQGDSAMYLCATSLRSIQVNEQFFGPGTRLTVL.

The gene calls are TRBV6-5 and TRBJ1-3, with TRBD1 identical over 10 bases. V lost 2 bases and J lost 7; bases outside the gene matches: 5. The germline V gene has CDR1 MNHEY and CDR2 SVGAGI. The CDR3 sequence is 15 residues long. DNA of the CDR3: TGTGCCAGCAGTTACCGCCGACAGGGGGCCAACACCATATATTTT. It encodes CASSYRRQGANTIYF.

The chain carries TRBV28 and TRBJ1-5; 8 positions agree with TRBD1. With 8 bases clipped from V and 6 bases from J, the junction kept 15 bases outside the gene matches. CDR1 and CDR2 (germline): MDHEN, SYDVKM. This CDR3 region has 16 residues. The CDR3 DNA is TGTGCCAGCTTCACCTCCGGGACAGGTAGGAGTCAGCCCCAGCATTTT. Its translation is CASFTSGTGRSQPQHF.

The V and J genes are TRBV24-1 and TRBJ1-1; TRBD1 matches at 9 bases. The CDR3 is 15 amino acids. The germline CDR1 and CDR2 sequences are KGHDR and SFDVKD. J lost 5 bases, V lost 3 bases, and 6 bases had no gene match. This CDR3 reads CATSDATGGRTEAFF. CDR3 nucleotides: TGTGCCACCAGTGATGCCACAGGGGGCCGGACTGAAGCTTTCTTT.

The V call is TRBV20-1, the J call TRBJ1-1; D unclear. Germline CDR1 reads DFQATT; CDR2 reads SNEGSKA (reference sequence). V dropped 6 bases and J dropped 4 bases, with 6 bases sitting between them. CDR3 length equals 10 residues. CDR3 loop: CSAGATEAFF. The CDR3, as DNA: TGCAGTGCGGGCGCCACTGAAGCTTTCTTT.

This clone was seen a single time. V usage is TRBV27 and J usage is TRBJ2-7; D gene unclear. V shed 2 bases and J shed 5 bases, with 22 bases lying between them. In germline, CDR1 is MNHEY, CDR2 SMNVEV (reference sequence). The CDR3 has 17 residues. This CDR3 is CASSLRADRVRPDEQYF. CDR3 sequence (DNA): TGTGCCAGCAGTTTAAGAGCCGACCGGGTCCGTCCCGACGAGCAGTACTTC.

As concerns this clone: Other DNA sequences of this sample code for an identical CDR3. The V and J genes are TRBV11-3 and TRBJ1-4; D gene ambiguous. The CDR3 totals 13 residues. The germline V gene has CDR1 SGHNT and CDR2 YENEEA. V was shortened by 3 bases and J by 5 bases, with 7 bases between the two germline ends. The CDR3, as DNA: TGTGCCAGCAGCTTGGGAGTGAATGAAAAACTGTTTTTT. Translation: CASSLGVNEKLFF.

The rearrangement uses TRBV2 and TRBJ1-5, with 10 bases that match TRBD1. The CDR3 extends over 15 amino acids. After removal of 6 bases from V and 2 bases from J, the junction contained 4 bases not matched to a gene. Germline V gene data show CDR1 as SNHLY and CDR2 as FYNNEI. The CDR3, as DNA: TGTGCCAGCAGCCGGGACAGGGGTGGCAATCAGCCCCAGCATTTT. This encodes CASSRDRGGNQPQHF.

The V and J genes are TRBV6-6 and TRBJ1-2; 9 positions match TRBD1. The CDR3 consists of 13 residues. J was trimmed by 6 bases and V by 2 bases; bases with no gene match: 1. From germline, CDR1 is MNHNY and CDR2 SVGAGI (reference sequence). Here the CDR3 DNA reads TGTGCCAGCAGTTACGGGACAGGGAATGGCTACACCTTC. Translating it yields CASSYGTGNGYTF.

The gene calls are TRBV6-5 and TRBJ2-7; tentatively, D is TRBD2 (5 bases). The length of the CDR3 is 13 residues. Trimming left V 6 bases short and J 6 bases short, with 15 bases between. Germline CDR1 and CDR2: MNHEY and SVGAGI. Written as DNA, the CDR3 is TGTGCCAGCAGACCGGGATCCTACGGCGAGCAGTACTTC. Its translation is CASRPGSYGEQYF.